This T cell receptor beta chain was sequenced in a study of blood T cell repertoires in COVID-19. Assay: immunoSEQ multiplex PCR; the TCRdb copy retains only in-frame clones and omits some. This table has roughly 330,000 clones, approximately 87% appearing once. This CDR3 has 17 amino acids. Germline lookup yields CDR1 SGHNT and CDR2 YENEEA. V was pared by 5 bases and J by 2 bases, with 8 bases of the junction left unmatched. This clonotype originated in a woman between 50 and 59 years old with active or convalescent COVID-19. The genes are TRBV11-3 and TRBJ2-6; TRBD1 agrees at 8 bases. Input material: peripheral blood. CDR3 sequence (DNA): TGTGCCAGCAGCCCAGGACAGGGCAGACCTGGGGCCAACGTCCTGACTTTC. It codes for CASSPGQGRPGANVLTF.